This T cell receptor (beta chain) is drawn from a study of immune characteristics of hereditary and idiopathic chronic pancreatitis. At the level of the whole study: Local pancreatic immune cells and TCRbeta repertoires were profiled in hereditary and idiopathic chronic pancreatitis and were compared with control organ donor pancreases. Minimal in vitro experimental manipulation of pancreas-infiltrating T cells was the reason the gDNA-based approach was selected. TCRbeta sequencing was performed on four or five control pancreases, roughly seven hereditary chronic pancreatitis pancreases and roughly six idiopathic chronic pancreatitis pancreases. Results the study describes overall, beyond this receptor: Both chronic pancreatitis groups showed significantly increased TCRbeta repertoire diversity and reduced clonality versus controls. Vbeta-Jbeta gene family usage, including TRBV10, TRBV19, TRBV23 and TRBV5, differed between hereditary and idiopathic chronic pancreatitis. Among 10 to 15 chronic pancreatitis patients, the number of productive TCR rearrangements showed a positive correlation with disease severity scores. Because patient tissue could be obtained only at the time of TPIAT, immune findings may have been influenced by differences in disease duration. Chronic pancreatitis caused by alcohol use was not included in the study.

This clone was seen more than once but under ten times. The clone's antigen remains unknown. No much larger clonotype is one base removed from it; base qualities were not supplied. From the cysteine through the phenylalanine, the CDR3 covers 15 amino acids. Solely the CDR3 DNA is kept, with 45 bases framed from the first base. Deletion took 1 base off V and 1 base off J, with a span of 10 bases between the germline ends. CDR1 and CDR2 (LGHDT, YNNKEL) derive from the germline V gene (reference sequence). Chronic pancreatitis pancreas tissue was obtained from patients undergoing total pancreatectomy with islet autotransplantation (TPIAT). None of the chronic pancreatitis patients included in the study had a known history of diabetes. For TCRbeta sequencing, genomic DNA was extracted directly from bulk pancreas tissue without sorting T cells. Pancreas tissues were collected consecutively from patients and organ donors at two US centers.

The library was built by means of the immunoSEQ multiplex PCR assay. The TCRbeta CDR3 region and adjacent sequences were amplified and sequenced from pancreatic genomic DNA. As for the authors' bioinformatics: Repertoire diversity was measured as a mean normalized Shannon-Wiener index, alongside productive clonality and productive rearrangement counts. The nonparametric Mann-Whitney U test was used to compare repertoire metrics between controls and chronic pancreatitis. Shared clonotypes were defined as CDR3beta sequences with identical amino acid composition and length across subjects. This immuneACCESS table, as held by TCRdb, lists in-frame sequences with V and J called but not all clones. Of the missing ones, under half trace to an unresolved V gene in checked studies; the others have no known cause. V and J calls and clone size follow that table, whereas D and trimming were derived from the DNA. The sample yields about 6,000 clones; more than 65% were counted once. Clones ranked in the top ten supply approximately 7.4% of the sample.

The V and J genes are TRBV3-1 (or the pseudogene TRBV3-2) and TRBJ2-5; TRBD2 might be the D gene, on 6 matching bases. What was sequenced was pancreas tissue with hereditary chronic pancreatitis. This receptor was identified in a human donor with chronic pancreatitis. The bases read TGTGCCAGCAGCCAAGGGTGGGGGGTCCAAGAGACCCAGTACTTC. Its translation reads: CASSQGWGVQETQYF.